This T cell receptor beta chain was captured by sequencing in a study of blood T cell repertoires in COVID-19. Study as a whole: Some COVID-19 samples were acute and others convalescent; all came from the United States, Italy and Spain. Nucleic acid was either cDNA or gDNA, and it came from T cells, B-cell-depleted T cells, or PBMCs.

Germline V gene sequence: CDR1 ENHRY, CDR2 SYGVKD. The CDR3 has 13 residues. Deletions cut 7 bases from V and 6 bases from J, with 14 bases between. This table comes from immunoSEQ multiplex PCR, and its TCRdb copy is limited to in-frame clones, with some not included. The repertoire has roughly 670,000 clones, just under 90% of them found once; the top ten carry roughly 0.25%. V is TRBV10-3 and J is TRBJ2-3, with a possible D match to TRBD2 (5 bases). This sequence was found in a woman between 18 and 29 years old with acute or convalescent COVID-19. Sequencing input: peripheral blood. CDR3 coding DNA: TGTGCCATCATGAGGGCTTTGAGGGATACGCAGTATTTT. It encodes CAIMRALRDTQYF.